This T cell receptor beta chain is drawn from a study of siplizumab effects on memory and regulatory T cells. Regarding the study as a whole: Naive T cells apparently outstripped memory cells in diversity and seemed major alloresponse contributors.

Note on this clone: Its antigen is still unknown.

Only in-frame clones appear in the TCRdb table, and some are missing; sequencing was by immunoSEQ multiplex PCR. The sample consists of tens of thousands of clones, around 96% of them appearing once. Sequenced material: naive CD8+ T cells sorted from blood. The receptor's source is a human donor in good health.

CDR3 sequence (DNA): TGCGCCAGCAGTGAGGGACAGTCCTATGGCTACACCTTC. Its protein is CASSEGQSYGYTF. V is TRBV10-2 and J is TRBJ1-2, with a possible D match to TRBD1 (6 bases). The CDR3 contains 13 residues. The V end was cut by 2 bases, the J end by 4 bases, with 8 bases between. CDR1 and CDR2 from the germline V gene are WSHSY and SAAADI.